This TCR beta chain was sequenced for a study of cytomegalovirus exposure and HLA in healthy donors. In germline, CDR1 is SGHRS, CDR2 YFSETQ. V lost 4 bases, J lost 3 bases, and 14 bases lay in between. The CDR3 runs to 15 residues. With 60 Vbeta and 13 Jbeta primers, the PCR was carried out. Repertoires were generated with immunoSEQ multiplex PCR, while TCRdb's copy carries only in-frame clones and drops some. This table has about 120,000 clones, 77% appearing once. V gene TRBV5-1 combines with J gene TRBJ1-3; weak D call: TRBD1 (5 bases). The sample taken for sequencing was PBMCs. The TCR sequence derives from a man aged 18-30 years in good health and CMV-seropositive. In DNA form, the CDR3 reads TGCGCCAGCAGCCCCTCCGACAGTAATGGAAACACCATATATTTT. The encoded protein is CASSPSDSNGNTIYF.